Sequencing of this T cell receptor beta chain was carried out in a study of cytomegalovirus exposure and HLA in healthy donors. Whole-study results and caveats: A list of 164 TCR beta chains associated with cytomegalovirus was given.

Use of 60 Vbeta and 13 Jbeta primers characterized the PCR. Some clones are missing from TCRdb's copy, which holds only in-frame ones; the method was immunoSEQ multiplex PCR. The sample includes around 130,000 clones, over 75% of them seen just once. As for this clone: Its target is unknown.

The sequence was obtained from a man aged 18-30 years in good health and CMV-seropositive. The sample was PBMCs.

This CDR3 is CASRVASSASYEQYF. The CDR3 coding sequence is TGTGCCAGCAGGGTAGCCTCTAGCGCCTCCTACGAGCAGTACTTC. The chain employs TRBV7-2 and TRBJ2-7; perhaps TRBD2 as D (6 bases). Trimming shortened V by 6 bases and J by 0 bases, and 15 bases separated the two germline ends. The CDR3 contains 15 residues. In germline, CDR1 is SGHTA, CDR2 FQGNSA.